This T cell receptor (beta chain) was sequenced during a study of blood T cell repertoires in COVID-19. There are a few counts of this clone. This CDR3 contains 12 residues. V was shortened by 2 bases and J by 4 bases, with 7 bases between the two germline ends. CDR1 and CDR2 from the germline V gene are SGHRS and YFSETQ. This table comes from immunoSEQ multiplex PCR, and its TCRdb copy is limited to in-frame clones, with some not included. The sample holds 45,000 to 55,000 clones; more than 60% are singletons and the top ten take 14% to 15%. The clonotype originates from a human donor with active or convalescent COVID-19. The donor label of this sample is uncertain. Input material: peripheral blood. The genes are TRBV5-1 and TRBJ2-7; perhaps TRBD2 as D (5 bases). The DNA of the CDR3 is TGCGCCAGCAGCTTTGGCGGGTACGAGCAGTACTTC. The encoded protein is CASSFGGYEQYF.